The subject of this entry is one T cell receptor (beta chain). Losses at the gene ends were 8 bases for V and 0 bases for J; bases not matched to a gene: 12. The CDR3 is 18 residues long. Germline loops: CDR1 SGHRS, CDR2 YFSETQ. Repertoires were generated with immunoSEQ multiplex PCR, while TCRdb's copy carries only in-frame clones and drops some. Here the sample spans around 230,000 clones, about four fifths being singletons. The entry originates in a study of Tregs in tolerant kidney transplant recipients. The genes are TRBV5-1 and TRBJ2-2, with 11 bases aligning to TRBD2. This clonotype was obtained from a human donor in good health. Input material: CD4+ T cells from blood. The CDR3 is CASTWSLAGGTNTGELFF. CDR3 DNA: TGCGCCAGTACTTGGAGTCTAGCGGGGGGCACGAACACCGGGGAGCTGTTTTTT.